Here is one T cell receptor (beta chain) with its context. This entry is derived from a study of OX40 agonist ivuxolimab in advanced cancers. The V end was cut by 5 bases, the J end by 1 base, with 14 bases between. Germline CDR1 KGHSH, CDR2 LQKENI. CDR3 length: 15 residues. Sequencing was performed with immunoSEQ multiplex PCR; in TCRdb, only in-frame clones are kept and a portion is missing. Of 65,000 to 80,000 clones in the sample, around nine tenths were seen once. The clonotype was recovered from an adult with an advanced solid tumor such as melanoma, head and neck, liver or kidney cancer. This chain links TRBV18 with TRBJ1-1; D call uncertain. Source: CD4+ or CD8+ T cells sorted from blood, taken in a trial of the OX40 agonist ivuxolimab. CDR3: CASSSRISENTEAFF. The CDR3, as DNA: TGTGCCAGCTCATCACGCATTTCAGAGAACACTGAAGCTTTCTTT.